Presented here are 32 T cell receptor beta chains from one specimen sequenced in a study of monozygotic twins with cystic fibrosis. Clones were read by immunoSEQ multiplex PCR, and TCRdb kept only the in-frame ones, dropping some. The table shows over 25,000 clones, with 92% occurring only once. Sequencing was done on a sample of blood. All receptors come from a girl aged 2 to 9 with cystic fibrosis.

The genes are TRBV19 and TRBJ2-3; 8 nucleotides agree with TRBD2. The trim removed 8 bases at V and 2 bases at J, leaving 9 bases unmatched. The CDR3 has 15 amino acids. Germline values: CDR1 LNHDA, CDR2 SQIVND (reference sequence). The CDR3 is CASRPSGRFTDTQYF. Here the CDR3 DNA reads TGTGCCAGTCGGCCTAGCGGGCGATTCACAGATACGCAGTATTTT.

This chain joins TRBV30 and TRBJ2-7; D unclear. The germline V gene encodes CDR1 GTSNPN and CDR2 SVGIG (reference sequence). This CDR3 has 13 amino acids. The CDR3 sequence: CACEGDFSYEQYF. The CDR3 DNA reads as TGTGCTTGTGAAGGCGACTTCTCCTACGAGCAGTACTTC.

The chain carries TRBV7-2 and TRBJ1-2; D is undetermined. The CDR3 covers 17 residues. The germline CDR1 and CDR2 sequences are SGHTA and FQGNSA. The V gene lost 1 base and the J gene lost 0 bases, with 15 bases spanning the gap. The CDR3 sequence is CASSLGYGGSTNYGYTF. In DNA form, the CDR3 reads TGTGCCAGCAGCTTAGGGTACGGTGGCAGCACTAACTATGGCTACACCTTC.

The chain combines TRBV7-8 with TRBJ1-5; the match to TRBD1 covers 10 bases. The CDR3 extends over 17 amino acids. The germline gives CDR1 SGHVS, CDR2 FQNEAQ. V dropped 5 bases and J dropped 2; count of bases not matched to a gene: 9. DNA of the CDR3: TGTGCCAGCAGCCCTTATGGAGGGACAGGGGGCAATCAGCCCCAGCATTTT. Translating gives CASSPYGGTGGNQPQHF.

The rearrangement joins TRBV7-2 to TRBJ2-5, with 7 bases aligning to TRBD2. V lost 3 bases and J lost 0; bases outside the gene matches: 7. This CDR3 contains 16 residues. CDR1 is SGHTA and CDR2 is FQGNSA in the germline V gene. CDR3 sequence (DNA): TGTGCCAGCAGCTTCGGGACCGGGACTAACCAAGAGACCCAGTACTTC. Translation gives CASSFGTGTNQETQYF.

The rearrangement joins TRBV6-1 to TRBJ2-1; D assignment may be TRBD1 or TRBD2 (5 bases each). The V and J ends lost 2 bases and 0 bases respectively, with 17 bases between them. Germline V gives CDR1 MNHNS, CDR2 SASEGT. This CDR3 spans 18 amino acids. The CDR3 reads CASSERAGATSSYNEQFF. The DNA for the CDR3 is TGTGCCAGCAGTGAAAGGGCCGGGGCGACCAGCTCCTACAATGAGCAGTTCTTC.

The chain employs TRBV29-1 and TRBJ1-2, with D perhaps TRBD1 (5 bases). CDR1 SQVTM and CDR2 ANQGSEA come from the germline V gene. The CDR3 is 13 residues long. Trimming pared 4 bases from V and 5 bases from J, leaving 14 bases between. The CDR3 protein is CSVGYRGTYGYTF. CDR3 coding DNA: TGCAGCGTTGGGTATAGGGGAACGTATGGCTACACCTTC.

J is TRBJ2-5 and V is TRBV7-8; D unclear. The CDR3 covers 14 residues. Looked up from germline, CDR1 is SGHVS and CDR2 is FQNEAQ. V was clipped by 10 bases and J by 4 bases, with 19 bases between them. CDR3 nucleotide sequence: TGTGCCACCCGACTGGTCTCCGTACCAGAGACCCAGTACTTC. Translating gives CATRLVSVPETQYF.

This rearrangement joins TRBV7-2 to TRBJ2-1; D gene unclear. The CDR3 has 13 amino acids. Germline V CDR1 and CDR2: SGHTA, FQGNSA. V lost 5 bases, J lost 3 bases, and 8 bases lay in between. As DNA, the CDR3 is TGTGCCAGCAGCCCGCTCGGCTACAATGAGCAGTTCTTC. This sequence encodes CASSPLGYNEQFF.

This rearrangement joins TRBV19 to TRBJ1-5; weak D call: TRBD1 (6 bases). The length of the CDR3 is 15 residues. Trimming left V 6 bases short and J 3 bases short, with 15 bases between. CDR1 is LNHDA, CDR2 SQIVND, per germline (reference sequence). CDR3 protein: CASSLTGMVNQPQHF. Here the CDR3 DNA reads TGTGCCAGTAGCCTAACAGGGATGGTCAATCAGCCCCAGCATTTT.

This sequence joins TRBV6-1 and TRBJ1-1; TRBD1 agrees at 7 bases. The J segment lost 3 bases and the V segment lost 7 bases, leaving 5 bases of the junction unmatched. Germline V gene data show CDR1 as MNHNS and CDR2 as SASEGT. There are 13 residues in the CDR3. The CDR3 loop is CASIEGADTEAFF. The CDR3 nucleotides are TGTGCCAGCATTGAGGGGGCGGACACTGAAGCTTTCTTT.

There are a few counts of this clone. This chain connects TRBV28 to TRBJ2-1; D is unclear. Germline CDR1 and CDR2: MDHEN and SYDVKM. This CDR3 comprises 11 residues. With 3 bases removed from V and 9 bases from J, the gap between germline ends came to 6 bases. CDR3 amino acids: CASSFRIEQFF. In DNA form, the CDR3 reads TGTGCCAGCAGTTTTCGCATTGAGCAGTTCTTC.

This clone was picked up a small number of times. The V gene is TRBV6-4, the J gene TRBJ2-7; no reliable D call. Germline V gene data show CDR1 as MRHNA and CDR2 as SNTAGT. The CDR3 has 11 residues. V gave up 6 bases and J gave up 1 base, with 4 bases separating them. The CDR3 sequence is CASSRSYEQYF. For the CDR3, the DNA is TGTGCCAGCAGCCGTTCCTACGAGCAGTACTTC.

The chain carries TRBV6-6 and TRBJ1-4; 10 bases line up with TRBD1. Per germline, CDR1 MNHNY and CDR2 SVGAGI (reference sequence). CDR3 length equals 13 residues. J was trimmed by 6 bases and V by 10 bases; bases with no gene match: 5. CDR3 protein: CATLTGGDEKLFF. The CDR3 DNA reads TGTGCCACGCTGACAGGGGGCGATGAAAAACTGTTTTTT.

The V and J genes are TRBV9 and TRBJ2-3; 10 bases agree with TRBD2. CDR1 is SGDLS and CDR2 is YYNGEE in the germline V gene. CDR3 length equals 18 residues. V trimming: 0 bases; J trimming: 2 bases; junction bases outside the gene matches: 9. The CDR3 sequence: CASSVGETSGAYTDTQYF. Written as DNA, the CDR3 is TGTGCCAGCAGCGTAGGGGAAACTAGCGGGGCCTACACAGATACGCAGTATTTT.

In DNA form, the CDR3 reads TGTGCCAGCAGTCTACAGGCCCTCTCTGGAAACACCATATATTTT. This translates into CASSLQALSGNTIYF. The V call is TRBV6-5, the J call TRBJ1-3; D might be TRBD1 (5 bases). Germline assignment: CDR1 MNHEY and CDR2 SVGAGI. CDR3 size: 15 residues. Between the trimmed V and J ends, which lost 5 bases and 0 bases, there was a span of 11 bases.

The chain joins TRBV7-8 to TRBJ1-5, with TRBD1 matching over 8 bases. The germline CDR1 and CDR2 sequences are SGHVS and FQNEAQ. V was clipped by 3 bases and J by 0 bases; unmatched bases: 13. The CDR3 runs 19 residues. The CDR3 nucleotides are TGTGCCAGCAGCTTTTCAAATCCCCGGGACAGGAGTAGCAATCAGCCCCAGCATTTT. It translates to CASSFSNPRDRSSNQPQHF.

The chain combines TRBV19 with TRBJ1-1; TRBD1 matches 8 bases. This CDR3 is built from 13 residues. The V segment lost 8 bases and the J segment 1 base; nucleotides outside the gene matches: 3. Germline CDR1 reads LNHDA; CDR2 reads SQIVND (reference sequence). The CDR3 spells CASAGTGNTEAFF. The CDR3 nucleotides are TGTGCCAGTGCCGGGACAGGGAACACTGAAGCTTTCTTT.

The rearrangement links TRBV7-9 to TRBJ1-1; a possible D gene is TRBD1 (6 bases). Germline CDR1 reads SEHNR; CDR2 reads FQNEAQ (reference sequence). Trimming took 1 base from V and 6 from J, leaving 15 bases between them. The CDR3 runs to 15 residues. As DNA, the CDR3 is TGTGCCAGCAGCTTAGTTTCAGGGGTGTTCGCTGAAGCTTTCTTT. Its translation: CASSLVSGVFAEAFF.

CDR3 DNA: TGTGCCAGCAGTCCAAGCGCGGGAGGGAAAGACACCGGGGAGCTGTTTTTT. Amino acid sequence: CASSPSAGGKDTGELFF. This chain connects TRBV28 to TRBJ2-2, with 9 bases lining up with TRBD2. The J segment lost 3 bases and the V segment lost 5 bases, leaving 10 bases of the junction unmatched. CDR1 is MDHEN, CDR2 SYDVKM, per germline. The CDR3 spans 17 residues.

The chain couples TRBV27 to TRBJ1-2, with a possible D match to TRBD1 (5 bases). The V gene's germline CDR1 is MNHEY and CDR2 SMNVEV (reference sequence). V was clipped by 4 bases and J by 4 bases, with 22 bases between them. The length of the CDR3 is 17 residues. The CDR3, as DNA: TGTGCCAGCAGTTCCTCCTCCGGGACTGGGGCTTTCTATGGCTACACCTTC. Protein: CASSSSSGTGAFYGYTF.

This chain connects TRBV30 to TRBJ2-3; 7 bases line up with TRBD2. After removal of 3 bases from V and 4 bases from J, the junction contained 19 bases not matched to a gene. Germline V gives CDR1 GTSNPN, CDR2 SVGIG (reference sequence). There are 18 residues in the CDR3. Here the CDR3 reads CAWSQPGGAGVRSDTQYF. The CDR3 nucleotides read TGTGCCTGGAGCCAACCGGGTGGGGCGGGAGTTCGATCAGATACGCAGTATTTT.

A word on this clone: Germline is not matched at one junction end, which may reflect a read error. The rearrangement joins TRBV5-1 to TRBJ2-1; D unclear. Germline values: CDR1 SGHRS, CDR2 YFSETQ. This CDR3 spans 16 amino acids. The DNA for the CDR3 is TGCGCCAGCAGCTTGGCGGCGACGAGCTCCAACAATGAGCAGTTCTTC. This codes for CASSLAATSSNNEQFF.

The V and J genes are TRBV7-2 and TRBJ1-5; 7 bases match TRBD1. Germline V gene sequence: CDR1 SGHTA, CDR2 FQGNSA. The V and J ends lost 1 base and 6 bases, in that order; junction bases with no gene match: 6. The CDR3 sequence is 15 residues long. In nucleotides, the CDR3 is TGTGCCAGCAGCTTAGATAGACAGGGAAGTCAGCCCCAGCATTTT. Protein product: CASSLDRQGSQPQHF.

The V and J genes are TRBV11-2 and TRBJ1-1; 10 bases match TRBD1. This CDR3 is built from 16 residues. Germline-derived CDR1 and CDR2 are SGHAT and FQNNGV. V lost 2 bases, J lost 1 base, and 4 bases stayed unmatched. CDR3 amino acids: CASSLRGTGANTEAFF. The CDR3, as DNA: TGTGCCAGCAGCTTAAGGGGGACAGGGGCGAACACTGAAGCTTTCTTT.

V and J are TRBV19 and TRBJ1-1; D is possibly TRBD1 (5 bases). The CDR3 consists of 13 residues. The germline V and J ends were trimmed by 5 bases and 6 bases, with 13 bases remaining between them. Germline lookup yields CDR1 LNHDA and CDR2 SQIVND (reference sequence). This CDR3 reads CASSGAVFAEAFF. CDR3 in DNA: TGTGCCAGTAGTGGGGCGGTGTTCGCTGAAGCTTTCTTT.

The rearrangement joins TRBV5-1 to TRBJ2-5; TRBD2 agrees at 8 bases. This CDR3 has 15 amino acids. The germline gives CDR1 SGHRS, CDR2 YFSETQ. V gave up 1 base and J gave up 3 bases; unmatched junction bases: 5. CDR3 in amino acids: CASSLFQLAEETQYF. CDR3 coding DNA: TGCGCCAGCAGCTTGTTCCAACTAGCGGAAGAGACCCAGTACTTC.

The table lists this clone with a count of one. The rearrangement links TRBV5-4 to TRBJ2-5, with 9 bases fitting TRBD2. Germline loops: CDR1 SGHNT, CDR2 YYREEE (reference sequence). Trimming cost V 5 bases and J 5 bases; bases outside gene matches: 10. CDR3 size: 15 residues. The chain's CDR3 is CASSPREAGGETQYF. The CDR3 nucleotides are TGTGCCAGCAGTCCCCGAGAAGCGGGAGGTGAGACCCAGTACTTC. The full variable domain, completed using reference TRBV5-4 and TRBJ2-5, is ETGVTQSPTHLIKTRGQQVTLRCSSQSGHNTVSWYQQALGQGPQFIFQYYREEENGRGNFPPRFSGLQFPNYSSELNVNALELDDSALYLCASSPREAGGETQYFGPGTRLLVL.

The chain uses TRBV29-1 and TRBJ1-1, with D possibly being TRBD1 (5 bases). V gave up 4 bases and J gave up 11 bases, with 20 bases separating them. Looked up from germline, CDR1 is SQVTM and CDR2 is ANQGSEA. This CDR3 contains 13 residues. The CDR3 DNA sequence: TGCAGCGTTGGTGCAGGAGGGACGCCTGGCGCTTTCTTT. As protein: CSVGAGGTPGAFF.

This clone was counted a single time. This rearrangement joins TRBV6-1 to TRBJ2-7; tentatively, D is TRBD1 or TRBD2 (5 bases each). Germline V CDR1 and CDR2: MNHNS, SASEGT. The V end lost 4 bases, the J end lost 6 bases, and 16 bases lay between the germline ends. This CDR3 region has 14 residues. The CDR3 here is CASSVERGSAEQYF. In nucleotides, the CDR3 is TGTGCCAGCAGTGTCGAGAGGGGCTCAGCCGAGCAGTACTTC.

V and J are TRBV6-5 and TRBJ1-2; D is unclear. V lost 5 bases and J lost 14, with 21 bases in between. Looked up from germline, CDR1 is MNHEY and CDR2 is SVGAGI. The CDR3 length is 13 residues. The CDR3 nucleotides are TGTGCCAGCAGTAACCTAAAGGGAGCGCAAGGGACCTTC. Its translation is CASSNLKGAQGTF.

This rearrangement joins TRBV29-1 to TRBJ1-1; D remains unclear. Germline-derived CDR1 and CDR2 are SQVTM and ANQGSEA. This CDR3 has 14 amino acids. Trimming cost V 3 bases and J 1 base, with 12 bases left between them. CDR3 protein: CSVDDKQRNTEAFF. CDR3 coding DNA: TGCAGCGTTGATGACAAACAGAGGAACACTGAAGCTTTCTTT. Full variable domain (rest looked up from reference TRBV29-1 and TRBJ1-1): SAVISQKPSRDICQRGTSLTIQCQVDSQVTMMFWYRQQPGQSLTLIATANQGSEATYESGFVIDKFPISRPNLTFSTLTVSNMSPEDSSIYLCSVDDKQRNTEAFFGQGTRLTVV.